Shown below are 9 T cell receptor beta chains from a single sample sequenced in a study of T cell responses to AZD1222 COVID-19 vaccine. Produced via immunoSEQ multiplex PCR; TCRdb's table is partial and in-frame only. The repertoire includes 110,000 to 150,000 clones, 92% of them detected once, and 1.7% sits in the top ten. This sample comprised peripheral blood, obtained on day 0 of AZD1222 vaccination. The receptor set was obtained from an adult in good health.

This chain joins TRBV11-2 and TRBJ1-4, with D hard to call. The CDR3 length is 14 residues. Germline V lookup: CDR1 SGHAT, CDR2 FQNNGV. With 1 base removed from V and 13 bases from J, the gap between germline ends came to 16 bases. CDR3 bases: TGTGCCAGCAGCTTAGCGGAGGGCCTGACGAGACTGTTTTTT. As protein: CASSLAEGLTRLFF. The full variable domain, with the rest looked up from reference TRBV11-2 and TRBJ1-4, is EAGVAQSPRYKIIEKRQSVAFWCNPISGHATLYWYQQILGQGPKLLIQFQNNGVVDDSQLPKDRFSAERLKGVDSTLKIQPAKLEDSAVYLCASSLAEGLTRLFFGSGTQLSVL.

The rearrangement joins TRBV25-1 to TRBJ1-1; tentative D call: TRBD1 (6 bases). This CDR3 is built from 16 residues. Germline V gene lookup returns CDR1 MGHDK and CDR2 SYGVNS. The V end was cut by 3 bases, the J end by 3 bases, with 17 bases between. The CDR3 loop is CASSDLDRPRDTEAFF. The CDR3 coding sequence is TGTGCCAGCAGTGACCTCGACAGGCCGCGGGACACTGAAGCTTTCTTT.

The chain has TRBV29-1 and TRBJ2-1, with D tentatively TRBD1 or TRBD2 (5 bases each). Germline assignment: CDR1 SQVTM and CDR2 ANQGSEA. Trimming took off 8 bases at V and 3 bases at J, with 20 bases between the two ends. This CDR3 contains 15 residues. The CDR3: CSFHSGPLSYNEQFF. In nucleotides, the CDR3 is TGCAGCTTCCACTCGGGACCCTTAAGCTACAATGAGCAGTTCTTC.

CDR3 amino acids: CASSLAGPLLTYEQYF. In DNA form, the CDR3 reads TGCGCCAGCAGCTTGGCCGGGCCGCTCCTGACCTACGAGCAGTACTTC. The chain has TRBV5-1 and TRBJ2-7; D gene uncertain. The CDR3 length is 16 residues. Trimming took 0 bases from V and 2 from J, leaving 15 bases between them. Germline assignment: CDR1 SGHRS and CDR2 YFSETQ. The whole variable domain, remainder taken from reference TRBV5-1 and TRBJ2-7, is KAGVTQTPRYLIKTRGQQVTLSCSPISGHRSVSWYQQTPGQGLQFLFEYFSETQRNKGNFPGRFSGRQFSNSRSEMNVSTLELGDSALYLCASSLAGPLLTYEQYFGPGTRLTVT.

V is TRBV25-1 and J is TRBJ2-3; 12 nucleotides align to TRBD2. CDR3 size: 17 residues. Germline lookup yields CDR1 MGHDK and CDR2 SYGVNS. V shed 1 base, J shed 5 bases, and the junction held 7 bases outside the gene matches. CDR3 loop: CASSEFGATSGRDTQYF. The CDR3 region has the DNA TGTGCCAGCAGTGAATTTGGGGCGACTAGCGGGAGAGATACGCAGTATTTT.

The chain combines TRBV27 with TRBJ1-2, with TRBD1 matching over 10 bases. Germline assignment: CDR1 MNHEY and CDR2 SMNVEV (reference sequence). J was trimmed by 6 bases and V by 5 bases; bases with no gene match: 3. The CDR3 extends over 13 amino acids. The CDR3 DNA is TGTGCCAGCAGTCCTGGGACAGGGGATGGCTACACCTTC. As protein: CASSPGTGDGYTF.

The genes are TRBV5-1 and TRBJ2-5; D is perhaps TRBD1 or TRBD2 (5 bases each). Germline loops: CDR1 SGHRS, CDR2 YFSETQ. V was shortened by 4 bases and J by 1 base, with 14 bases between the two germline ends. The CDR3 is 15 residues long. The CDR3 loop reads CASSPYPGTQETQYF. The CDR3 coding sequence is TGCGCCAGCAGCCCCTACCCGGGGACCCAAGAGACCCAGTACTTC.

This clone was counted a few times. The gene calls are TRBV20-1 and TRBJ2-3; 9 positions match TRBD2. The germline V gene has CDR1 DFQATT and CDR2 SNEGSKA (reference sequence). The CDR3 contains 14 residues. V was pared by 4 bases and J by 4 bases, with 6 bases of the junction left unmatched. The CDR3 is CSATEREASDTQYF. CDR3 nucleotide sequence: TGCAGTGCTACTGAGCGGGAGGCGTCAGATACGCAGTATTTT.

Regarding this clone: The junction does not match germline at one end; this may be a read error. V is TRBV6-2 or TRBV6-3 and J is TRBJ2-1, with 15 bases identical to TRBD2. CDR3 length: 12 amino acids. Germline assignment: CDR1 MNHEY and CDR2 SVGEGT. The CDR3 DNA reads as TGTGCCAGCAGTCCGCGGACTAGCGGGAGGGTCTTC. It is translated as CASSPRTSGRVF.